One and the same sample provided the 21 T cell receptor beta chains below, sequenced in a study of T cell responses to AZD1222 COVID-19 vaccine. The data were produced by immunoSEQ multiplex PCR, yet TCRdb's version contains in-frame clones alone and is incomplete. The repertoire includes about 97,000 clones, approximately 90% of them detected once, and 2.5% to 3.5% sits in the top ten. The specimen was peripheral blood, collected on day 0 of AZD1222 vaccination. These receptors all stem from an adult in good health.

This clone showed up just once. The chain couples TRBV7-9 to TRBJ2-3; no firm D call. V was clipped by 8 bases and J by 2 bases, with 8 bases between them. The length of the CDR3 is 12 residues. The V gene's germline CDR1 is SEHNR and CDR2 FQNEAQ (reference sequence). DNA for the CDR3: TGTGCCAGCGGACGCCACACAGATACGCAGTATTTT. Translating it yields CASGRHTDTQYF.

The chain employs TRBV2 and TRBJ2-3; possibly TRBD1 for D (6 bases). Deletions cut 6 bases from V and 1 base from J, with 14 bases between. From germline, CDR1 is SNHLY and CDR2 FYNNEI. This CDR3 comprises 15 residues. CDR3 nucleotides: TGTGCCAGCAGGCCTCAGGGGATCGGCACAGATACGCAGTATTTT. Residues: CASRPQGIGTDTQYF.

V and J are TRBV25-1 and TRBJ2-5, with 7 bases identical to TRBD1. The CDR3 has 16 amino acids. Looked up from germline, CDR1 is MGHDK and CDR2 is SYGVNS. The V gene end was trimmed by 0 bases and the J gene end by 3 bases; junction bases not matched to a gene: 7. CDR3 bases: TGTGCCAGCAGTGAATACGGTTGGCAGGGGGAAGAGACCCAGTACTTC. Amino acid sequence: CASSEYGWQGEETQYF. The full variable domain, in which reference TRBV25-1 and TRBJ2-5 provide the parts outside the CDR3, is EADIYQTPRYLVIGTGKKITLECSQTMGHDKMYWYQQDPGMELHLIHYSYGVNSTEKGDLSSESTVSRIRTEHFPLTLESARPSHTSQYLCASSEYGWQGEETQYFGPGTRLLVL.

The chain joins TRBV3-1 (or the pseudogene TRBV3-2) to TRBJ2-2, with 11 bases fitting TRBD2. The trim removed 7 bases at V and 5 bases at J, leaving 6 bases unmatched. Germline CDR1 reads LGHDT; CDR2 reads YNNKEL (reference sequence). This CDR3 is 15 amino acids long. The CDR3, as DNA: TGTGCCAGCACCGTAGCGGGGGGGCATACCGGGGAGCTGTTTTTT. Amino acid sequence: CASTVAGGHTGELFF.

The J gene is TRBJ1-5, the V gene TRBV7-3; unclear D gene. CDR1 and CDR2 (germline): SGHTA, FQGTGA. The CDR3 spans 13 residues. Trimming took off 5 bases at V and 3 bases at J, with 8 bases between the two ends. The CDR3: CASSKAPNQPQHF. The CDR3 region has the DNA TGTGCCAGCAGCAAAGCACCCAATCAGCCCCAGCATTTT.

This chain joins TRBV7-9 and TRBJ2-7; 11 nucleotides line up with TRBD1. V lost 0 bases and J lost 4; bases outside the gene matches: 2. The germline V gene has CDR1 SEHNR and CDR2 FQNEAQ (reference sequence). The CDR3 has 15 residues. The CDR3 DNA follows: TGTGCCAGCAGCTTAGCCGGGACAGGGGGTTACGAGCAGTACTTC. Its translation: CASSLAGTGGYEQYF.

The V and J genes are TRBV21-1 and TRBJ2-6; the table's D call, TRBD2, was not checked against the DNA. TRBV21-1 is a pseudogene segment. This CDR3 region has 17 residues. The CDR3 spells CASSKTKTNSGANVLTF. CDR3 DNA sequence: TGTGCCAGCAGCAAAACCAAGACTAACTCTGGGGCCAACGTCCTGACTTTC.

The chain joins TRBV6-5 to TRBJ1-1; D uncertain. Trimming took off 4 bases at V and 2 bases at J, with 17 bases between the two ends. Germline CDR1 is MNHEY and CDR2 is SVGAGI. The CDR3 consists of 16 residues. The CDR3 protein is CASSSQGHPINTEAFF. CDR3 DNA sequence: TGTGCCAGCAGTTCCCAAGGCCACCCTATCAACACTGAAGCTTTCTTT.

This chain connects TRBV5-1 to TRBJ2-2, with TRBD2 matching over 9 bases. Germline CDR1 is SGHRS and CDR2 is YFSETQ. The CDR3 extends over 15 amino acids. The V gene end was trimmed by 4 bases and the J gene end by 1 base; junction bases not matched to a gene: 2. CDR3 protein: CASSPLAGNTGELFF. CDR3 DNA sequence: TGCGCCAGCAGCCCACTAGCGGGGAACACCGGGGAGCTGTTTTTT.

The chain carries TRBV28 and TRBJ1-1, with a weak D call TRBD1 (5 bases). V was trimmed by 3 bases and J by 0 bases, leaving 11 bases between them. CDR3 length: 15 residues. Looked up from germline, CDR1 is MDHEN and CDR2 is SYDVKM. The CDR3 region is CASSLLTGVNTEAFF. In DNA form, the CDR3 reads TGTGCCAGCAGTTTGCTTACAGGTGTGAACACTGAAGCTTTCTTT.

CDR3 in amino acids: CASSLVGVSRGYTF. CDR3 DNA sequence: TGTGCCAGCAGCTTGGTTGGAGTTTCGCGAGGCTACACCTTC. The chain joins TRBV5-4 to TRBJ1-2, with D uncertain. V lost 0 bases and J 8 bases, leaving 14 bases between the germline ends. Germline V gene sequence: CDR1 SGHNT, CDR2 YYREEE (reference sequence). CDR3 size: 14 residues.

V and J are TRBV19 and TRBJ1-1, with 9 nucleotides matching TRBD1. Germline trimming cut 4 bases from V and 11 bases from J; bases unmatched to any gene: 20. CDR3 size: 17 residues. Germline lookup yields CDR1 LNHDA and CDR2 SQIVND (reference sequence). The CDR3 reads CASSTRGQGQGRNYAFF. The CDR3, as DNA: TGTGCCAGTAGTACCAGAGGGCAGGGACAGGGCAGGAATTACGCTTTCTTT.

This clone was seen once. The chain uses TRBV5-1 and TRBJ1-2, with unresolved D. The CDR3 has 16 residues. CDR1 is SGHRS, CDR2 YFSETQ, per germline. Between the trimmed V and J ends, which lost 0 bases and 4 bases, there was a span of 16 bases. CDR3 sequence: CASSLAERAATYGYTF. CDR3 bases: TGCGCCAGCAGCTTGGCCGAGAGAGCAGCCACCTATGGCTACACCTTC. Full variable domain (outside the CDR3, taken from reference TRBV5-1 and TRBJ1-2): KAGVTQTPRYLIKTRGQQVTLSCSPISGHRSVSWYQQTPGQGLQFLFEYFSETQRNKGNFPGRFSGRQFSNSRSEMNVSTLELGDSALYLCASSLAERAATYGYTFGSGTRLTVV.

This chain uses TRBV7-8 with TRBJ1-1; a possible D gene is TRBD1 (5 bases). Per germline, CDR1 SGHVS and CDR2 FQNEAQ. The V end lost 7 bases, the J end lost 5 bases, and 20 bases lay between the germline ends. This CDR3 has 15 amino acids. The CDR3 sequence: CASTQSRGVGTEAFF. The CDR3 nucleotides read TGTGCCAGCACCCAATCGAGGGGAGTGGGGACTGAAGCTTTCTTT.

The chain is built from TRBV19 and TRBJ1-2; D not certain. The ends were cut back, 4 bases at V and 5 bases at J, with 8 bases in the middle. Germline assignment: CDR1 LNHDA and CDR2 SQIVND (reference sequence). This CDR3 has 12 residues. CDR3 coding DNA: TGTGCCAGTAGTAGGGCGGAGTATGGCTACACCTTC. It codes for CASSRAEYGYTF.

V gene TRBV27 combines with J gene TRBJ2-7; a weak D match, TRBD1 (6 bases). The V and J ends lost 8 bases and 2 bases respectively, with 16 bases between them. The CDR3 contains 14 residues. Per the germline V gene, CDR1 is MNHEY and CDR2 is SMNVEV (reference sequence). The CDR3 nucleotides are TGTGCCAGCCTACGTCTCGGACAGACCTACGAGCAGTACTTC. It translates to CASLRLGQTYEQYF.

The chain has TRBV7-9 and TRBJ1-2; the D is unclear. Germline CDR1 is SEHNR and CDR2 is FQNEAQ (reference sequence). The V and J ends lost 4 bases and 4 bases respectively, with 4 bases between them. There are 11 residues in the CDR3. CDR3 DNA: TGTGCCAGCAGCTCGACCTATGGCTACACCTTC. Its protein is CASSSTYGYTF. Based on the CDR3 plus reference TRBV7-9 and TRBJ1-2, the full variable domain is DTGVSQNPRHKITKRGQNVTFRCDPISEHNRLYWYRQTLGQGPEFLTYFQNEAQLEKSRLLSDRFSAERPKGSFSTLEIQRTEQGDSAMYLCASSSTYGYTFGSGTRLTVV.

The gene calls are TRBV6-5 and TRBJ2-1; D might be TRBD2 (7 bases). V was trimmed by 7 bases and J by 3 bases, leaving 16 bases between them. The CDR3 is 15 residues long. The germline V gene has CDR1 MNHEY and CDR2 SVGAGI. The chain's CDR3 is CASKPRGANYNEQFF. CDR3 in DNA: TGTGCCAGCAAACCCCGGGGGGCTAACTACAATGAGCAGTTCTTC.

The chain joins TRBV14 to TRBJ1-6; TRBD1 is a possible D gene (6 bases). V gave up 0 bases and J gave up 10 bases, with 19 bases separating them. This CDR3 is 17 amino acids long. Germline assignment: CDR1 SGHDN and CDR2 FVKESK. The CDR3 spells CASSQDPTGPHRSPLHF. The CDR3 DNA reads as TGTGCCAGCAGCCAAGATCCCACAGGGCCCCACCGGTCACCCCTCCACTTT.

V usage is TRBV2 and J usage is TRBJ1-2, with D unclear. CDR1 SNHLY and CDR2 FYNNEI come from the germline V gene. The CDR3 covers 13 residues. V was cut by 4 bases and J by 4 bases, with 10 bases left in between. The CDR3 region is CASSGYGFYGYTF. CDR3 nucleotide sequence: TGTGCCAGCAGTGGGTACGGTTTCTATGGCTACACCTTC.

CDR3 nucleotide sequence: TGTGCCAGCAGCGGGGCTGTGGGCCGGCCCTACGAGCAGTACTTC. Its translation is CASSGAVGRPYEQYF. The chain carries TRBV5-4 and TRBJ2-7; D is perhaps TRBD1 (5 bases). CDR1 and CDR2 from the germline V gene are SGHNT and YYREEE (reference sequence). The CDR3 length is 15 residues. With 4 bases removed from V and 2 bases from J, the gap between germline ends came to 16 bases.